The rows below give T cell receptor beta chains drawn from one sample of a study of CD8 T cell repertoires and HIV-1 epitope variants. Clones were sequenced by immunoSEQ multiplex PCR, and TCRdb holds only the in-frame ones, with some missing. Among a few thousand clones listed, under 70% were seen once. Antigen specificity for these receptors is unknown. The sequenced sample consisted of cultured CD8+ T cells derived from PBMCs. The receptor source for this set is a male donor with HIV. Each CDR3 is given without its conserved first and last residue.

v_call: TRBV28; cdr3_length: 15; cdr3_aa: ASSLWYRTGALEEAF
v_call: TRBV10-3; cdr3_length: 12; cdr3_aa: AISVGGQGGEQY
v_call: TRBV28; cdr3_length: 11; cdr3_aa: ASSLYGSYEQY
v_call: TRBV27; cdr3_length: 13; cdr3_aa: ASSPPGPFSPEAF
v_call: TRBV9; cdr3_length: 15; cdr3_aa: ASSVAGTGGAPPGYT
v_call: TRBV30; cdr3_length: 14; cdr3_aa: AWSVHRGRYGNTIY
v_call: TRBV7-8; cdr3_length: 13; cdr3_aa: ASSQGSGQGDGYT
v_call: TRBV5-4; cdr3_length: 10; cdr3_aa: ASSIAKDEQY
v_call: TRBV28; cdr3_length: 14; cdr3_aa: ASSLSQGISYNEQF
v_call: TRBV2; cdr3_length: 11; cdr3_aa: ASRGGQNYGYT
v_call: TRBV4-2; cdr3_length: 14; cdr3_aa: ASSQDFLGGDEKLF
v_call: TRBV27; cdr3_length: 15; cdr3_aa: ASSHLDGSESSYEQY
v_call: TRBV28; cdr3_length: 15; cdr3_aa: ASSSPGTGVISTEAF
v_call: TRBV4-3; cdr3_length: 14; cdr3_aa: ASSQEGRPYTDTQY
v_call: TRBV18; cdr3_length: 13; cdr3_aa: ASSPPLLRTGELF
v_call: TRBV5-4; cdr3_length: 12; cdr3_aa: ASSPSPDQETQY
v_call: TRBV15; cdr3_length: 11; cdr3_aa: ATSRDWRNEQF
v_call: TRBV6-5; cdr3_length: 14; cdr3_aa: ASSYSAASSYNEQF
v_call: TRBV5-6; cdr3_length: 12; cdr3_aa: ASSFPGQTYEQY
v_call: TRBV7-9; cdr3_length: 14; cdr3_aa: ASNPVGGAVTGELF
v_call: TRBV6-1; cdr3_length: 15; cdr3_aa: ASSERWDRSLNTEAF
v_call: TRBV28; cdr3_length: 15; cdr3_aa: ASSLYLGAVANEKLF
v_call: TRBV30; cdr3_length: 9; cdr3_aa: AWSVRGQQF
v_call: TRBV6-4; cdr3_length: 12; cdr3_aa: ASSEEGAADTQY
v_call: TRBV6-5; cdr3_length: 12; cdr3_aa: ASSEGGTLNEQF
v_call: TRBV21-1; cdr3_length: 14; cdr3_aa: ASSKKAVGWYNEQF
v_call: TRBV15; cdr3_length: 18; cdr3_aa: ATSRERTGPPSSSGNTIY
v_call: TRBV27; cdr3_length: 13; cdr3_aa: ASSLASGGAVEQF
v_call: TRBV19; cdr3_length: 11; cdr3_aa: ASSIVKDSEAF
v_call: TRBV28; cdr3_length: 13; cdr3_aa: ASSTGTRSYNEQF
v_call: TRBV7-9; cdr3_length: 13; cdr3_aa: ASSPPGQGWSEAF
v_call: TRBV5-4; cdr3_length: 14; cdr3_aa: ASSAVIGGNQETQY
v_call: TRBV27; cdr3_length: 16; cdr3_aa: ASSSTTTSGNNTGELF
v_call: TRBV4-3; cdr3_length: 11; cdr3_aa: ASSQGVLDIQY
v_call: TRBV5-1; cdr3_length: 13; cdr3_aa: ASSLETGTGYEQY
v_call: TRBV7-6; cdr3_length: 13; cdr3_aa: ASSPGLGANQPQH
v_call: TRBV4-2; cdr3_length: 14; cdr3_aa: ASSQPTGAQIGELF
v_call: TRBV28; cdr3_length: 11; cdr3_aa: ASNDRVIDEQY
v_call: TRBV4-3; cdr3_length: 15; cdr3_aa: ASSQVPFRGGAGELF
v_call: TRBV9; cdr3_length: 12; cdr3_aa: ASSVGDGDNEQF
v_call: TRBV28; cdr3_length: 11; cdr3_aa: ASRGTGNTEAF
v_call: TRBV20-1; cdr3_length: 8; cdr3_aa: SARAGEQY
v_call: TRBV10-2; cdr3_length: 11; cdr3_aa: ASSEDRANEQF
v_call: TRBV5-1; cdr3_length: 13; cdr3_aa: ASSLGWGRNTEAF
v_call: TRBV7-2; cdr3_length: 11; cdr3_aa: ASSLDGAQTQY
v_call: TRBV28; cdr3_length: 17; cdr3_aa: ASNIGLAGVALAKNIQY
v_call: TRBV6-5; cdr3_length: 10; cdr3_aa: ASSPGGGEQY
v_call: TRBV28; cdr3_length: 13; cdr3_aa: ASKSRALTTTEAF